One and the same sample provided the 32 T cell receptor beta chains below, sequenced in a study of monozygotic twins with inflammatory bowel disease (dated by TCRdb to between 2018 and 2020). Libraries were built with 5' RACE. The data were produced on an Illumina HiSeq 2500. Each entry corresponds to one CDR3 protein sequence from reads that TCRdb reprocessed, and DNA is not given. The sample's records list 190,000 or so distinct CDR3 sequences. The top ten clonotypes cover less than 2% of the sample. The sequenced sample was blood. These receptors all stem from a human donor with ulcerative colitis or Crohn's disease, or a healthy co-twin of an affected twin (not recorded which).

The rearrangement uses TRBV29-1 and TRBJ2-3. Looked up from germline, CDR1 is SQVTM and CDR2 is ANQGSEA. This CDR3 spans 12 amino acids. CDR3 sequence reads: CSVVGFTDTQYF.

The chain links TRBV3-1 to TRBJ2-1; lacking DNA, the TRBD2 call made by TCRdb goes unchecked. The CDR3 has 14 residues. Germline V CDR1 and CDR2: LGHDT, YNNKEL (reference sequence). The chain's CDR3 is CASSQAGGNGEQFF.

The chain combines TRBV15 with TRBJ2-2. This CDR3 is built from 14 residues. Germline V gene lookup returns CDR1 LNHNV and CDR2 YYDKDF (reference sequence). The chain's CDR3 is CATSRDRGTGELFF.

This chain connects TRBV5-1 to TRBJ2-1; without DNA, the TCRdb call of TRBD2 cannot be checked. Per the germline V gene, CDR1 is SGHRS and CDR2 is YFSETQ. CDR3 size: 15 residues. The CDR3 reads CASSLLAGGQNEQFF.

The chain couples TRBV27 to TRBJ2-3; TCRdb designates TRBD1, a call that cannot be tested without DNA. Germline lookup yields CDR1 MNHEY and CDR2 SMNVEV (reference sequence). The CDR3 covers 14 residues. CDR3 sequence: CASSLRGPGDTQYF.

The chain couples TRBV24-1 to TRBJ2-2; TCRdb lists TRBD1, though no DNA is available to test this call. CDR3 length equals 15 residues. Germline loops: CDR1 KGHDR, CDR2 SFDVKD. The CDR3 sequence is CATSDQGSNTGELFF.

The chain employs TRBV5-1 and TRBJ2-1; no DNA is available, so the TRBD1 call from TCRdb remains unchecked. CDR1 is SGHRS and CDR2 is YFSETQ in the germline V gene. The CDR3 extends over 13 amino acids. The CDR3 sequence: CASSLFRGYEQFF. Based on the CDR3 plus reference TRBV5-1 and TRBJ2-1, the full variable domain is KAGVTQTPRYLIKTRGQQVTLSCSPISGHRSVSWYQQTPGQGLQFLFEYFSETQRNKGNFPGRFSGRQFSNSRSEMNVSTLELGDSALYLCASSLFRGYEQFFGPGTRLTVL.

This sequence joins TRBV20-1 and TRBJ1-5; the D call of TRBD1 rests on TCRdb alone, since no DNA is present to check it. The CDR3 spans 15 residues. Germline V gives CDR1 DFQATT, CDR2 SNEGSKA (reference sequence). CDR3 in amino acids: CSAKSGTAGNQPQHF.

The CDR3 region is CASNRFGVNTGELFF. The chain employs TRBV7-2 and TRBJ2-2; the D call from TCRdb, TRBD1, cannot be confirmed without DNA. The CDR3 has 15 residues. CDR1 SGHTA and CDR2 FQGNSA come from the germline V gene. The whole variable domain, remainder taken from reference TRBV7-2 and TRBJ2-2, is GAGVSQSPSNKVTEKGKDVELRCDPISGHTALYWYRQSLGQGLEFLIYFQGNSAPDKSGLPSDRFSAERTGGSVSTLTIQRTQQEDSAVYLCASNRFGVNTGELFFGEGSRLTVL.

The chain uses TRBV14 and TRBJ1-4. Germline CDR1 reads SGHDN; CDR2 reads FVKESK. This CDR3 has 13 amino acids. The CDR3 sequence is CASSHGRNEKLFF.

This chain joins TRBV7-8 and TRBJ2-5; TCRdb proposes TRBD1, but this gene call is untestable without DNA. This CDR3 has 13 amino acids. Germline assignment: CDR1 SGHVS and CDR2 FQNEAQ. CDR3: CASSHQGKETQYF.

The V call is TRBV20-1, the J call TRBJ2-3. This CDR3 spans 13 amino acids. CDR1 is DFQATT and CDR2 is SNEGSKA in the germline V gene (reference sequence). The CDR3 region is CSALGRLPDTQYF.

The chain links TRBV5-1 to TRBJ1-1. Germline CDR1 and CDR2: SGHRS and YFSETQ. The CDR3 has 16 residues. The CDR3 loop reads CASSVWGKDSGTEAFF.

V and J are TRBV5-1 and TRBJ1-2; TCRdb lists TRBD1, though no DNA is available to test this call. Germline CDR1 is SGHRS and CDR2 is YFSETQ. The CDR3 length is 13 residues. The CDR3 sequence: CASSTGQIYGYTF.

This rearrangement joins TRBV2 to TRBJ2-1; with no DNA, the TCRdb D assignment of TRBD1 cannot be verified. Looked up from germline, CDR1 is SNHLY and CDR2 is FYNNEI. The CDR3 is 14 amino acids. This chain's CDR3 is CASLGTRRYNEQFF.

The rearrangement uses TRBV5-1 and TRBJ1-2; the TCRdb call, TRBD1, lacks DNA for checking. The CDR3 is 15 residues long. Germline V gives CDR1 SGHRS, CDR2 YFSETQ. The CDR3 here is CASSPGTAIQGGYTF.

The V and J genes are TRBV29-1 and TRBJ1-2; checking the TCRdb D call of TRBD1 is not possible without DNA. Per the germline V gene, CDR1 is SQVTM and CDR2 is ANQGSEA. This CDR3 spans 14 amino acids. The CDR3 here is CSAVSPGGGGGYTF.

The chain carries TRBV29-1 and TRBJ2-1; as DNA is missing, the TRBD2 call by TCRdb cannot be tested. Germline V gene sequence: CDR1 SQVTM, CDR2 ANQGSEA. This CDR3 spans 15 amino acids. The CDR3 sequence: CSVVLAGASYNEQFF.

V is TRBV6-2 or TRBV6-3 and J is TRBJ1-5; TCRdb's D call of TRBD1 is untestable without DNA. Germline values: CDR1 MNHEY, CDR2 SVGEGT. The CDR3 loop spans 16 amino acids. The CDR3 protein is CASSERPNRVGQPQHF.

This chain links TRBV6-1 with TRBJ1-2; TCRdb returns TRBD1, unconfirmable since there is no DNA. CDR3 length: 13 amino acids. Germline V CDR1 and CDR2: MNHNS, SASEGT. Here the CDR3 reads CASSDLGRGLGTF.

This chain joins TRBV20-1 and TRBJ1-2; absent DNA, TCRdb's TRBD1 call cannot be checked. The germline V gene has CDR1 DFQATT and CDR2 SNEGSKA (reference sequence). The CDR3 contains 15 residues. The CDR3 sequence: CSAAQPGQGAEGYTF.

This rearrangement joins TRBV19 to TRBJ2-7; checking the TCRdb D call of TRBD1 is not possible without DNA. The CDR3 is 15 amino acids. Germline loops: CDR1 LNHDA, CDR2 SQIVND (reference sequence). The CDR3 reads CASSVPGTGDYEQYF. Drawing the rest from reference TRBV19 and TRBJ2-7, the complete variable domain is DGGITQSPKYLFRKEGQNVTLSCEQNLNHDAMYWYRQDPGQGLRLIYYSQIVNDFQKGDIAEGYSVSREKKESFPLTVTSAQKNPTAFYLCASSVPGTGDYEQYFGPGTRLTVT.

The CDR3 here is CSASMERDRGNQPQHF. The chain combines TRBV20-1 with TRBJ1-5; with no DNA, the TCRdb D assignment of TRBD1 cannot be verified. Germline V gene sequence: CDR1 DFQATT, CDR2 SNEGSKA (reference sequence). CDR3 length equals 16 residues.

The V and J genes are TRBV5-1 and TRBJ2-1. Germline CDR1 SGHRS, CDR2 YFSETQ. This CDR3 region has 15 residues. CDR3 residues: CASSLSEVGGNEQFF.

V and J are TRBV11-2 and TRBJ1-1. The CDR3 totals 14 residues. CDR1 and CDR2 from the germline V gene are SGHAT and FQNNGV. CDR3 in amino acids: CASSLDGLRTEAFF.

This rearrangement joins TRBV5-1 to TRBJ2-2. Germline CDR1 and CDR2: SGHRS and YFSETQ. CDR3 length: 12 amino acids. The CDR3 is CASSGITGELFF.

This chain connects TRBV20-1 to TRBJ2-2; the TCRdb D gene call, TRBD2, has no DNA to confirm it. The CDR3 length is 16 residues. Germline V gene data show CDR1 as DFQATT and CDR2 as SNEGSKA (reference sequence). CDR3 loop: CSAARLAGGYTGELFF.

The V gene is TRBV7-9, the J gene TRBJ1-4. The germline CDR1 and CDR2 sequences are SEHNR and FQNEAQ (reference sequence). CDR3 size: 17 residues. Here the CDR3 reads CASSLGQGVAANEKLFF.

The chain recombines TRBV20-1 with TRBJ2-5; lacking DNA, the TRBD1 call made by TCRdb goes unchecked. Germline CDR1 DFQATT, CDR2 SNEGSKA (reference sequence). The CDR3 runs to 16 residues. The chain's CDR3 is CSASAGQGWYQETQYF.

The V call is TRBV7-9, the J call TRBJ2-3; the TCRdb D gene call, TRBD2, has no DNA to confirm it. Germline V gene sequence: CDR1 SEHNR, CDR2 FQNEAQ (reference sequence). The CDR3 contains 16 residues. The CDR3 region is CASSYPKAGGTDTQYF.

The CDR3 here is CATSAEETQYF. The rearrangement joins TRBV15 to TRBJ2-5. In germline, CDR1 is LNHNV, CDR2 YYDKDF (reference sequence). The CDR3 contains 11 residues.

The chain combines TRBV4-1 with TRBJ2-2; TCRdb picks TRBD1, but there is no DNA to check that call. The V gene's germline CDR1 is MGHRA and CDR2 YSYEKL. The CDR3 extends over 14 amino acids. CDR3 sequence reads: CASRLGDGTGELFF.